The T cell receptor (beta chain) under discussion was sequenced for a study of blood T cell repertoires in COVID-19. From germline, CDR1 is ENHRY and CDR2 SYGVKD. V dropped 8 bases and J dropped 3 bases, with 11 bases sitting between them. This CDR3 spans 14 amino acids. This clone has more than one count but fewer than ten. Some clones are missing from TCRdb's copy, which holds only in-frame ones; the method was immunoSEQ multiplex PCR. The sample records 53,000 or so clones, roughly 78% being singletons. Specimen: peripheral blood. This receptor was taken from a man in his sixties with acute or convalescent COVID-19. The chain links TRBV10-3 to TRBJ1-6; D is undetermined. The CDR3 DNA follows: TGTGCCATCTCCGAACAGAGCTATAATTCACCCCTCCACTTT. This encodes CAISEQSYNSPLHF.